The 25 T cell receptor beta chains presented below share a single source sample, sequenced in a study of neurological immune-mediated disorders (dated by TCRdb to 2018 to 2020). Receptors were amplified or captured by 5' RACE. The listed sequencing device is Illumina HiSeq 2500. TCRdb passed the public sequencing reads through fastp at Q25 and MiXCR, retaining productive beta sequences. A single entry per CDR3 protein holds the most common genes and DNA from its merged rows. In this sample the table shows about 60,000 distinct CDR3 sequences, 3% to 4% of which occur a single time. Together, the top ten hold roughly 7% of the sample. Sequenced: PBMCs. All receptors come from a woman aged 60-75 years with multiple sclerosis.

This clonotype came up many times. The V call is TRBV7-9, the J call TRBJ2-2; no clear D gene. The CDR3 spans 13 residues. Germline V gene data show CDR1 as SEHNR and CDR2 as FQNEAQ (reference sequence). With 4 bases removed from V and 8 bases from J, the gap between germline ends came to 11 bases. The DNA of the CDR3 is TGTGCCAGCAGCTCTCCCAGCAGGGGGGAGCTGTTTTTT. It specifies CASSSPSRGELFF.

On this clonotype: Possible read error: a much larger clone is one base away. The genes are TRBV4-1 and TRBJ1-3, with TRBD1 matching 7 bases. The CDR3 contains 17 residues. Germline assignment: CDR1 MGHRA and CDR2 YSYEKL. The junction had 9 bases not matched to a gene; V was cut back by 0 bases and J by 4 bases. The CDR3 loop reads CASSQDRDSGIGNTIYF. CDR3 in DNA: TGCGCCAGCAGCCAAGATAGGGACAGCGGAATAGGAAACACCATATATTTT.

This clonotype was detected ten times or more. The CDR3 DNA reads TGTGCCATCAGTGATCAGGGGACGGAGACCAATCAGCCCCAGCATTTT. Translation gives CAISDQGTETNQPQHF. This chain joins TRBV10-3 and TRBJ1-5, with a tentative D call TRBD1 (6 bases). Trimming shortened V by 3 bases and J by 3 bases, and 15 bases separated the two germline ends. The CDR3 is made up of 16 amino acids. Germline-derived CDR1 and CDR2 are ENHRY and SYGVKD.

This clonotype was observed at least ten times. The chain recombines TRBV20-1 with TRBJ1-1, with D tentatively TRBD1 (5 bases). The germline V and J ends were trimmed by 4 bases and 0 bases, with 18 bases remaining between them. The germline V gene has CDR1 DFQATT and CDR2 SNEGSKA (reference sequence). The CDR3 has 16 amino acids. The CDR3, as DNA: TGCAGTGCTACAGCCGGGCAGGGCCGTATGAACACTGAAGCTTTCTTT. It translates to CSATAGQGRMNTEAFF.

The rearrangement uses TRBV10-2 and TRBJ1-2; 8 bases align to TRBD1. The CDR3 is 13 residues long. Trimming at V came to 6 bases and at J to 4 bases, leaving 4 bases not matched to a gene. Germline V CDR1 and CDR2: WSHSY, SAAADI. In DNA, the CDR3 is TGCGCCAGCAGGAGGACAGGGCCCTATGGCTACACCTTC. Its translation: CASRRTGPYGYTF.

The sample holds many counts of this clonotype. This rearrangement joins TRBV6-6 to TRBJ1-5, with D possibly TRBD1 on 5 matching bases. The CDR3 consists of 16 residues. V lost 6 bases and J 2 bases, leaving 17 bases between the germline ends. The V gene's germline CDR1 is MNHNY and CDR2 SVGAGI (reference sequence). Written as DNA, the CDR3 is TGTGCCAGCAGCCCTCGGTACCTAGGGGGCAATCAGCCCCAGCATTTT. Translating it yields CASSPRYLGGNQPQHF.

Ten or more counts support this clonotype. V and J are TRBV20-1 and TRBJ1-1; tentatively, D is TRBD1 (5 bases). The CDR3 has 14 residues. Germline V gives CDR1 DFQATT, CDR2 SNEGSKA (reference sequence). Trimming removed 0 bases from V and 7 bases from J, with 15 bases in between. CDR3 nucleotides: TGCAGTGCTAGAGAGCCCAGGGAAGTTCTTGAAGCTTTCTTT. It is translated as CSAREPREVLEAFF.

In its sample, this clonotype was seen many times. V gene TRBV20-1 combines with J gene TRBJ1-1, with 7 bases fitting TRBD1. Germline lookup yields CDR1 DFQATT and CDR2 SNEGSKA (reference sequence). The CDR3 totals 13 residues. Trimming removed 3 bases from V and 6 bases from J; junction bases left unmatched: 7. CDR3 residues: CSAREDRAPEAFF. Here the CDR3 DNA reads TGCAGTGCTAGGGAAGACAGGGCCCCTGAAGCTTTCTTT.

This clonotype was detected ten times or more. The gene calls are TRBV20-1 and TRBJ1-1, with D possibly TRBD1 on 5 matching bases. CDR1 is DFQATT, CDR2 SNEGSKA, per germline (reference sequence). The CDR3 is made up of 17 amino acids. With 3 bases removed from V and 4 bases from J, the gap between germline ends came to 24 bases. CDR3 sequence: CSASDPGLLAGGTEAFF. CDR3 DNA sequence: TGCAGTGCTAGTGACCCGGGACTCCTCGCCGGAGGCACTGAAGCTTTCTTT.

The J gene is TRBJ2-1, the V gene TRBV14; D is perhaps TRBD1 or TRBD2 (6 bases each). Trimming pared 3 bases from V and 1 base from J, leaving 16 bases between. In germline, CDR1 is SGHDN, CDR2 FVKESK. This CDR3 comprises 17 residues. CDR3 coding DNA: TGTGCCAGCAGCCACCGCAGGGGACTTCTATCCTACAATGAGCAGTTCTTC. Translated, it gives CASSHRRGLLSYNEQFF.

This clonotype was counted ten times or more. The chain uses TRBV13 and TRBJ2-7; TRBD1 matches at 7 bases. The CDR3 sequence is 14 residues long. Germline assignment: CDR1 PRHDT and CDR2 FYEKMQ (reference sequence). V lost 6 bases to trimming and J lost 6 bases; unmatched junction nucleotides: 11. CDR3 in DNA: TGTGCCAGCAGACCGCAACAGGGGAAGCTCGAGCAGTACTTC. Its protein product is CASRPQQGKLEQYF.

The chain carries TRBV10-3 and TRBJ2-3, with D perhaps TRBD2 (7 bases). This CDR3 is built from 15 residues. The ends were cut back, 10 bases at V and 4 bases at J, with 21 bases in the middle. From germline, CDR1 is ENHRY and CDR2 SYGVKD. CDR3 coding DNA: TGTGCCACCATCCGGGGGGCCGTTTTCCCAGATACGCAGTATTTT. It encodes CATIRGAVFPDTQYF.

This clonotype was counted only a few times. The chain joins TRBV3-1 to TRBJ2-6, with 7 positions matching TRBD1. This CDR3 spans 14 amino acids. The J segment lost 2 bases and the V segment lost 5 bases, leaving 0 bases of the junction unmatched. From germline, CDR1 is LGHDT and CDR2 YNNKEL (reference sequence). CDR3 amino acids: CASSDRAGANVLTF. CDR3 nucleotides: TGTGCCAGCAGCGACAGGGCTGGGGCCAACGTCCTGACTTTC.

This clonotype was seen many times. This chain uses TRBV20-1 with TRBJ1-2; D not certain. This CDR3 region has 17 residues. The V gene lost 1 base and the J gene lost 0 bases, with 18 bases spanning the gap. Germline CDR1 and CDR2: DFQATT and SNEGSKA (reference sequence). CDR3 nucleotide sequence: TGCAGTGCTAGAGTTTCAAGTGAGGTCGGAGCTAACTATGGCTACACCTTC. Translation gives CSARVSSEVGANYGYTF.

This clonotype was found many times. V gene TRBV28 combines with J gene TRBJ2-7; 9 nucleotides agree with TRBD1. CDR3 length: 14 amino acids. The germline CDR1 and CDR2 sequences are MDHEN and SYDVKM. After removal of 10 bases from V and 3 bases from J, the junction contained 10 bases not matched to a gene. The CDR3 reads CATKSGDRVYEQYF. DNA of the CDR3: TGTGCCACCAAATCGGGGGACAGGGTCTACGAGCAGTACTTC. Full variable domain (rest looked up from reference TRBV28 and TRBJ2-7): DVKVTQSSRYLVKRTGEKVFLECVQDMDHENMFWYRQDPGLGLRLIYFSYDVKMKEKGDIPEGYSVSREKKERFSLILESASTNQTSMYLCATKSGDRVYEQYFGPGTRLTVT.

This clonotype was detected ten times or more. The CDR3 protein is CASSLQRLGSNEQFF. The CDR3 DNA reads TGCGCCAGCAGCTTACAACGACTAGGAAGTAATGAGCAGTTCTTC. This rearrangement joins TRBV5-1 to TRBJ2-1; maybe TRBD2 (6 bases). The CDR3 has 15 amino acids. Germline CDR1 SGHRS, CDR2 YFSETQ. Trimming took 2 bases from V and 7 from J, leaving 16 bases between them.

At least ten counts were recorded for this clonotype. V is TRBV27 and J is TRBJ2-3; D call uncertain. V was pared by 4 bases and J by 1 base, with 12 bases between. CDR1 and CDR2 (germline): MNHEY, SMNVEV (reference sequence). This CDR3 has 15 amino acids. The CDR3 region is CASSWIGRGTDTQYF. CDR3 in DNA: TGTGCCAGCAGTTGGATCGGTAGGGGCACAGATACGCAGTATTTT.

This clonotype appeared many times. CDR3 sequence: CASSLKRGSLGGELFF. In nucleotides, the CDR3 is TGTGCCAGCAGCCTGAAGCGGGGGAGCCTCGGGGGGGAGCTGTTTTTT. The chain combines TRBV7-2 with TRBJ2-2, with TRBD2 matching 8 bases. The germline CDR1 and CDR2 sequences are SGHTA and FQGNSA. This CDR3 is built from 16 residues. V shed 5 bases, J shed 8 bases, and the junction held 13 bases outside the gene matches.

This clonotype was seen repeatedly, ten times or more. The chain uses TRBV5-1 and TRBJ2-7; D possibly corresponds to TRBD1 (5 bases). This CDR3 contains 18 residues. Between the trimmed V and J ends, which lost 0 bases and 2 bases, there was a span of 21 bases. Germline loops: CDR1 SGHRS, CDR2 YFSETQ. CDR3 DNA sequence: TGCGCCAGCAGCTTGGTGGCCTCGTGGCAGGGAAACACCTACGAGCAGTACTTC. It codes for CASSLVASWQGNTYEQYF.

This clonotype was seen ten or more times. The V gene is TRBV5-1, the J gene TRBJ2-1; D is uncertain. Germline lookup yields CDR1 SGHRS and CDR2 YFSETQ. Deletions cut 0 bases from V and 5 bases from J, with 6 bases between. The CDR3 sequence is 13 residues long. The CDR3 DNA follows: TGCGCCAGCAGCTTGGACCCAGACAATGAGCAGTTCTTC. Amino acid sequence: CASSLDPDNEQFF. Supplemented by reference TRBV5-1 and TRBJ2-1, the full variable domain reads KAGVTQTPRYLIKTRGQQVTLSCSPISGHRSVSWYQQTPGQGLQFLFEYFSETQRNKGNFPGRFSGRQFSNSRSEMNVSTLELGDSALYLCASSLDPDNEQFFGPGTRLTVL.

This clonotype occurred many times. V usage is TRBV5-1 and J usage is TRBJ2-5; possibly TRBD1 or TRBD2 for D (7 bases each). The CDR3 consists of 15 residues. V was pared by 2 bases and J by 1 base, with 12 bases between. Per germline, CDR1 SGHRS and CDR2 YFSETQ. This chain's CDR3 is CASSFSGGGQETQYF. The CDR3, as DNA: TGCGCCAGCAGCTTCTCAGGGGGGGGCCAAGAGACCCAGTACTTC.

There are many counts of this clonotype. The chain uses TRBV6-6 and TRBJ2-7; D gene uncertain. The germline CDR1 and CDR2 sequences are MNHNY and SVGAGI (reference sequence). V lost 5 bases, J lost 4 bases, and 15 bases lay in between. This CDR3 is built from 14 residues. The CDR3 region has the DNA TGTGCCAGCAGTCCCCTTAGCCCCCCTTACGAGCAGTACTTC. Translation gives CASSPLSPPYEQYF.

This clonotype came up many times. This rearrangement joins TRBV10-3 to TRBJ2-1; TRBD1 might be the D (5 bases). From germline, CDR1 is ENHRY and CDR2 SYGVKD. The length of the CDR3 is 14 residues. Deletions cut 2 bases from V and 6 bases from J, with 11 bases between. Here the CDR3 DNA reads TGTGCCATCAGTGAGAGATCTAGGGGCAATGAGCAGTTCTTC. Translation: CAISERSRGNEQFF.

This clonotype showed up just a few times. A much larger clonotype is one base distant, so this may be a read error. CDR3: CSVVYPKGIYEQYF. The CDR3 nucleotides are TGCAGCGTTGTATACCCAAAGGGGATCTACGAGCAGTACTTC. The chain is built from TRBV29-1 and TRBJ2-7; tentatively, D is TRBD1 (5 bases). With 4 bases removed from V and 3 bases from J, the gap between germline ends came to 16 bases. The CDR3 has 14 amino acids. Looked up from germline, CDR1 is SQVTM and CDR2 is ANQGSEA.

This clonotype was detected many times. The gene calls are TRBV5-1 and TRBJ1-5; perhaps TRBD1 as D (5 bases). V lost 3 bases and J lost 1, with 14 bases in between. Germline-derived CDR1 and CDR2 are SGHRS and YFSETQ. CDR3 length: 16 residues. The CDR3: CASSSYGTASNQPQHF. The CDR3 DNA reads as TGCGCCAGCAGCTCCTACGGGACGGCAAGCAATCAGCCCCAGCATTTT.